The rows below give T cell receptor beta chains drawn from one sample of a study of blood T cell repertoires in COVID-19. Produced via immunoSEQ multiplex PCR; TCRdb's table is partial and in-frame only. Of some 320,000 clones in the sample, roughly nine tenths were seen once. Specimen: PBMCs or T cells enriched from blood (not recorded which). All receptors derive from a man in his fifties or sixties who had recovered from COVID-19. Each CDR3 is given with its conserved first and last residue. D genes are given only for firm matches. Size is stated for part of the rows, as once, few or many counts, or as a class when the clone is expanded.

clone_size	d_call	v_call	j_call	cdr3_nt	cdr3_aa
-	-	TRBV19	TRBJ2-7	TGTGCCAGTAGTATAGTCACGGCGGACTTCTACGAGCAGTACTTC	CASSIVTADFYEQYF
-	TRBD1	TRBV9	TRBJ1-6	TGTGCCAGCAGCTCCGACAGGGTCCAATCACCCCTCCACTTT	CASSSDRVQSPLHF
-	-	TRBV18	TRBJ1-4	TGTGCCAGCTCACCACGGGCAGACGGTGAAAAACTGTTTTTT	CASSPRADGEKLFF
-	TRBD1	TRBV10-3	TRBJ2-1	TGTGCCATCAGTGGGCGACAGGGGGCGAGCTACAATGAGCAGTTCTTC	CAISGRQGASYNEQFF
-	TRBD1	TRBV11-2	TRBJ2-3	TGTGCCAGCAGCTTAGTCGGGACAGGTGGTCTTCGCGCAGATACGCAGTATTTT	CASSLVGTGGLRADTQYF
-	TRBD2	TRBV5-6	TRBJ2-7	TGTGCCAGCAGCTCGACAGGGACTAGCAGATCCTACGAGCAGTACTTC	CASSSTGTSRSYEQYF
-	-	TRBV3-1/TRBV3-2	TRBJ2-7	TGTGCCAGCAGCCAAAGTGGGGGGGCCACCTACGAGCAGTACTTC	CASSQSGGATYEQYF
-	-	TRBV7-8	TRBJ2-1	TGTGCCAGCAGCCGGGAGAATGAGCAGTTCTTC	CASSRENEQFF
few	TRBD2	TRBV28	TRBJ2-7	TGTGCCAGCACCCAGTGGACTAGCGACTCCTACGAGCAGTACTTC	CASTQWTSDSYEQYF
-	-	TRBV5-1	TRBJ2-1	TGCGCCAGCAGCTTGGACGCCCTCAGGGTGGGCAATGAGCAGTTCTTC	CASSLDALRVGNEQFF
-	-	TRBV29-1	TRBJ2-2	TGCAGCGTACCTAATCAGGGGACCACCGGGGAGCTGTTTTTT	CSVPNQGTTGELFF
-	-	TRBV10-3	TRBJ2-3	TGTGCCATCAGTGAAAGAGCGGTCACAGATACGCAGTATTTT	CAISERAVTDTQYF
-	TRBD1	TRBV19	TRBJ1-1	TGTGCCAGTAGTATGATAGGGGGACAGAGACTGAACACTGAAGCTTTCTTT	CASSMIGGQRLNTEAFF
-	-	TRBV5-4	TRBJ2-2	TGTGCCAGCAGCTTAAAGACAACGAACACCGGGGAGCTGTTTTTT	CASSLKTTNTGELFF
-	-	TRBV19	TRBJ2-6	TGTGCCAGTAGTATTCGGGGCTCTGGGGCCAACGTCCTGACTTTC	CASSIRGSGANVLTF
-	TRBD1	TRBV28	TRBJ1-2	TGTGCCAGCAGTTCCACCCTCGGGACAGGGTACTATGGCTACACCTTC	CASSSTLGTGYYGYTF
-	TRBD1	TRBV28	TRBJ1-3	TGTGCCAGCAGTTTATATCGGGCGAGGGGGCAGACTGGAAACACCATATATTTT	CASSLYRARGQTGNTIYF
-	-	TRBV9	TRBJ1-6	TGTGCCAGCAGCGTCACGGTGGGGCTAGGATCACCCCTCCACTTT	CASSVTVGLGSPLHF
-	-	TRBV28	TRBJ2-3	TGTGCCAGCAGTCTATGGTCGGACAGTACAGATACGCAGTATTTT	CASSLWSDSTDTQYF
few	TRBD2	TRBV6-5	TRBJ2-1	TGTGCCAGCCGCTACCCCGGGAGGCGGGTAAATGAGCAGTTCTTC	CASRYPGRRVNEQFF
-	-	TRBV7-3	TRBJ2-6	TGTGCCAGCAGCCCGAGGGGACAATCCACTGGGGCCAACGTCCTGACTTTC	CASSPRGQSTGANVLTF
-	-	TRBV20-1	TRBJ1-4	TGCAGTCCTTACACGAATGAAAAACTGTTTTTT	CSPYTNEKLFF
few	-	TRBV4-2	TRBJ1-4	TGTGCCAGCAGCCCCCAGGGGCGGACTGATGAAAAACTGTTTTTT	CASSPQGRTDEKLFF
-	-	TRBV20-1	TRBJ2-3	TGCAGTGCTAGTTCGGGTTCTTTTGGCACAGATACGCAGTATTTT	CSASSGSFGTDTQYF
-	TRBD1	TRBV5-8	TRBJ1-2	TGTGCCAGCAGCTTCATACAGGGGAACTATGGCTACACCTTC	CASSFIQGNYGYTF
-	TRBD2	TRBV5-1	TRBJ2-7	TGCGCCAGCAGCCCTAGCGGGTCCCGCTCCTACGAGCAGTACTTC	CASSPSGSRSYEQYF
-	TRBD1	TRBV7-9	TRBJ2-1	TGTGCCAGCAGCTTCCGGACAGGGGGCTCCTACAATGAGCAGTTCTTC	CASSFRTGGSYNEQFF
-	-	TRBV5-1	TRBJ1-1	TGCGCCAGCAGATATTCAGGGGCCCCTTTCTTGAACACTGAAGCTTTCTTT	CASRYSGAPFLNTEAFF
-	-	TRBV30	TRBJ2-7	TGTGCCTGGAGCCTAAGGGGGGGCCCCTACGAGCAGTACTTC	CAWSLRGGPYEQYF
-	-	TRBV12-2	TRBJ2-1	TGTGCAAGTCGCTTCCTTAGACTAGCGGGAGACCCCTACAATGAGCAGTTCTTC	CASRFLRLAGDPYNEQFF
few	-	TRBV5-1	TRBJ1-5	TGCGCCAGCAGGCCAGGGGCTAGTAGCAATCAGCCCCAGCATTTT	CASRPGASSNQPQHF
-	-	TRBV9	TRBJ2-5	TGTGCCACCGGTGGGGGGAGGGAGACCCAGTACTTC	CATGGGRETQYF
-	TRBD1	TRBV27	TRBJ2-1	TGTGCCAGCAGTCTCGTGGGGACAGGGGGACGCAATGAGCAGTTCTTC	CASSLVGTGGRNEQFF
-	-	TRBV20-1	TRBJ2-7	TGCAGTGCTGAGGGTCTGGAAGAGCAGTACTTC	CSAEGLEEQYF
once	-	TRBV6-5	TRBJ2-5	TGTGCCAGCAGTTACAGGGGTGAGGAGACCCAGTACTTC	CASSYRGEETQYF
-	TRBD1	TRBV6-5	TRBJ1-2	TGTGCCAGCAGTTACTCGGCAGGGGGGCAAGGTGGCTACACCTTC	CASSYSAGGQGGYTF
-	TRBD2	TRBV19	TRBJ2-1	TGTGCCAGTAGTCGGACTAGCGGGGATGAGCAGTTCTTC	CASSRTSGDEQFF
-	TRBD1	TRBV4-1	TRBJ1-4	TGCGCCAGCAGCCAAGAATTCGCCCCGACCAACAGGGGAACGGACGAAAAACTGTTTTTT	CASSQEFAPTNRGTDEKLFF
-	TRBD2	TRBV2	TRBJ2-3	TGTGCCAGCAGTGAAGTAGGACTAGCGGCCCTCCTCAGCACAGATACGCAGTATTTT	CASSEVGLAALLSTDTQYF
-	TRBD2	TRBV5-1	TRBJ2-5	TGCGCCAGCACTAGCGGGAGGGGGCAAGAGACCCAGTACTTC	CASTSGRGQETQYF
-	-	TRBV19	TRBJ1-4	TGTGCCAGTACAATACAACCAGGATCAACTAATGAAAAACTGTTTTTT	CASTIQPGSTNEKLFF
once	-	TRBV19	TRBJ2-1	TGTGCCAGTAGTATGGATCTAGCGAGGCAGTTCTTC	CASSMDLARQFF
once	-	TRBV4-3	TRBJ2-3	TGCGCCAGCAGCCAAGTCGCGGGGAGTTTTGGGACAGATACGCAGTATTTT	CASSQVAGSFGTDTQYF
-	TRBD2	TRBV7-9	TRBJ2-5	TGTGCCAGCAGCTTACTGGGACTAGCTAGTCAGACCCAGTACTTC	CASSLLGLASQTQYF
-	-	TRBV5-1	TRBJ2-3	TGCGCCAGCAGCTTAAGACAGGATTGGACAGATACGCAGTATTTT	CASSLRQDWTDTQYF
-	TRBD1	TRBV27	TRBJ1-1	TGTGCCAGCAGTTTTGACCGGGACAGGGAGGTGAGGAACACTGAAGCTTTCTTT	CASSFDRDREVRNTEAFF
-	-	TRBV7-9	TRBJ2-2	TGTGCCAGCAGCTTAGGTCAGGGATTCACCGGGGAGCTGTTTTTT	CASSLGQGFTGELFF
few	-	TRBV7-9	TRBJ1-1	TGTGCCAGCAGCTTTATGGGCATTGAAGCTTTCTTT	CASSFMGIEAFF